This entry describes one T cell receptor (beta chain). Its target is unknown. One entry per CDR3 protein, without DNA, is what TCRdb gives after re-calling the 5' RACE reads. The sample has approximately 150,000 distinct CDR3 sequences; the top ten hold roughly 7.4%. No sorting of T cells preceded isolation of total RNA from whole blood. The sample originates from a study of monozygotic twins with inflammatory bowel disease. Study findings and constraints: Patient-specific immunosuppressive treatments may have made repertoires more variable. Clonotype sharing was lower in IBD patients than healthy twins, most markedly with disease activity. Telling apart the different T cell subtypes was not possible.

The CDR3 spans 15 residues. Germline assignment: CDR1 SGHRS and CDR2 YFSETQ. The receptor was isolated from a human donor with ulcerative colitis or Crohn's disease, or a healthy co-twin of an affected twin (not recorded which). The chain recombines TRBV5-1 with TRBJ2-5; TCRdb proposes TRBD1, but this gene call is untestable without DNA. Sequencing was performed on blood. Here the CDR3 reads CASSLEGTPQETQYF.